The 16 T cell receptor beta chains in this list originate from one sample, sequenced in a study of shared clonotypes between healthy human individuals. The repertoire was sequenced with immunoSEQ multiplex PCR; TCRdb's copy has only in-frame clones and lacks some. Of approximately 2,200,000 clones listed, about 93% are singletons. CD8 cells classed as naive were CD45RO-negative and positively selected for CCR7, excluding terminally differentiated effector memory CD45RA+ cells. The sample consisted of naive CD8+ T cells from PBMCs. The source of these receptors is a man aged 18-30 years in good health. Some clones in this sample may be carry-over from other donors' samples.

The rearrangement uses TRBV14 and TRBJ1-1; D is perhaps TRBD1 (5 bases). Trimming pared 3 bases from V and 1 base from J, leaving 12 bases between. Germline CDR1 SGHDN, CDR2 FVKESK. There are 15 residues in the CDR3. CDR3 amino acids: CASSHFGQGNTEAFF. The CDR3 DNA sequence: TGTGCCAGCAGCCATTTTGGGCAGGGGAACACTGAAGCTTTCTTT.

The rearrangement joins TRBV5-1 to TRBJ2-1; D is ambiguous. The V and J ends lost 7 bases and 1 base respectively, with 12 bases between them. Germline CDR1 is SGHRS and CDR2 is YFSETQ. This CDR3 is 14 amino acids long. The CDR3 protein is CASADSRSYNEQFF. The CDR3, as DNA: TGCGCCAGCGCTGATAGCCGGTCCTACAATGAGCAGTTCTTC.

The CDR3 region has the DNA TGCGCCAGCAGCCTGAGGGGGGCTCCTTACAATGAGCAGTTCTTC. Protein sequence: CASSLRGAPYNEQFF. This rearrangement joins TRBV5-1 to TRBJ2-1; possibly TRBD1 or TRBD2 for D (6 bases each). The CDR3 contains 15 residues. CDR1 is SGHRS and CDR2 is YFSETQ in the germline V gene. Trimming removed 4 bases from V and 4 bases from J, with 15 bases in between.

This clone appeared a single time. The DNA of the CDR3 is TGCGCCAGCAGCCACGACAGTATGAACACTGAAGCTTTCTTT. As protein: CASSHDSMNTEAFF. The rearrangement uses TRBV4-1 and TRBJ1-1, with D possibly matching TRBD1 (5 bases). CDR3 length: 14 residues. V was cut by 3 bases and J by 0 bases, with 8 bases left in between. The germline gives CDR1 MGHRA, CDR2 YSYEKL.

This clone was picked up a small number of times. The J gene is TRBJ1-1, the V gene TRBV28; D possibly corresponds to TRBD1 (6 bases). Trimming took off 3 bases at V and 3 bases at J, with 8 bases between the two ends. The V gene's germline CDR1 is MDHEN and CDR2 SYDVKM. This CDR3 is built from 13 residues. The DNA for the CDR3 is TGTGCCAGCAGTTTCAGGGGATACACTGAAGCTTTCTTT. It translates to CASSFRGYTEAFF.

The CDR3 bases are TGTGCCAGCACCCAGGACAGGGGGAACGAGCAGTACTTC. As protein: CASTQDRGNEQYF. The gene calls are TRBV28 and TRBJ2-7, with 10 bases lining up with TRBD1. J lost 5 bases, V lost 7 bases, and 5 bases had no gene match. Germline V gene sequence: CDR1 MDHEN, CDR2 SYDVKM. The CDR3 sequence is 13 residues long.

The DNA for the CDR3 is TGTGCCAGCAGCCATGCCGAATTAGCGGGAGGGCCTACCGGGGAGCTGTTTTTT. Protein sequence: CASSHAELAGGPTGELFF. The chain is built from TRBV14 and TRBJ2-2, with 11 bases that match TRBD2. The CDR3 is 18 residues long. Trimming took 3 bases from V and 5 from J; bases not matched to a gene: 11. CDR1 and CDR2 (germline): SGHDN, FVKESK. The full variable domain, completed using reference TRBV14 and TRBJ2-2, is EAGVTQFPSHSVIEKGQTVTLRCDPISGHDNLYWYRRVMGKEIKFLLHFVKESKQDESGMPNNRFLAERTGGTYSTLKVQPAELEDSGVYFCASSHAELAGGPTGELFFGEGSRLTVL.

The V gene is TRBV15, the J gene TRBJ1-5; the D is unclear. The CDR3 runs to 14 residues. Trimming removed 8 bases at V and 0 bases at J, with 11 bases between. Germline V CDR1 and CDR2: LNHNV, YYDKDF (reference sequence). CDR3 DNA: TGTGCCACCGGAGACGGCTATAGCAATCAGCCCCAGCATTTT. It is translated as CATGDGYSNQPQHF.

V and J are TRBV7-8 and TRBJ2-1, with TRBD1 matching over 10 bases. The CDR3 has 14 amino acids. Trimming cost V 5 bases and J 5 bases; bases outside gene matches: 3. CDR1 SGHVS and CDR2 FQNEAQ come from the germline V gene. This CDR3 is CASSRTGGDNEQFF. For the CDR3, the DNA is TGTGCCAGCAGCCGGACAGGGGGAGACAATGAGCAGTTCTTC.

The chain couples TRBV7-9 to TRBJ2-2; D is uncertain. Between the trimmed V and J ends, which lost 1 base and 5 bases, there was a span of 14 bases. Looked up from germline, CDR1 is SEHNR and CDR2 is FQNEAQ (reference sequence). The CDR3 runs 16 residues. The CDR3, as DNA: TGTGCCAGCAGCTTAGGGCCAATAAGTCGTACCGGGGAGCTGTTTTTT. The encoded protein is CASSLGPISRTGELFF.

V usage is TRBV27 and J usage is TRBJ1-2; 7 nucleotides agree with TRBD1. This CDR3 is 17 amino acids long. Losses at the gene ends were 7 bases for V and 8 bases for J; bases not matched to a gene: 22. Germline V gene lookup returns CDR1 MNHEY and CDR2 SMNVEV (reference sequence). CDR3 amino acids: CASKGAGWEWEDNGYTF. CDR3 DNA: TGTGCCAGCAAGGGGGCAGGGTGGGAGTGGGAGGATAACGGCTACACCTTC.

The sample holds one count of this clone. The CDR3 region has the DNA TGTGCCAGCAGTGACTCCTCTAGCGGGAGGTTATATAGCACAGATACGCAGTATTTT. Amino acids: CASSDSSSGRLYSTDTQYF. V is TRBV6-4 and J is TRBJ2-3; 11 nucleotides agree with TRBD2. Germline CDR1 and CDR2: MRHNA and SNTAGT. The CDR3 has 19 residues. The V segment lost 0 bases and the J segment 0 bases; nucleotides outside the gene matches: 8.

This chain links TRBV27 with TRBJ2-5, with unresolved D. The germline CDR1 and CDR2 sequences are MNHEY and SMNVEV (reference sequence). The CDR3 spans 13 residues. V gave up 8 bases and J gave up 4 bases, with 14 bases separating them. CDR3 loop: CASHRRGSETQYF. CDR3 bases: TGTGCCAGCCACCGCAGAGGTTCAGAGACCCAGTACTTC.

The V gene is TRBV19, the J gene TRBJ1-1; D gene unclear. Germline V lookup: CDR1 LNHDA, CDR2 SQIVND (reference sequence). Trimming left V 6 bases short and J 5 bases short, with 16 bases between. The CDR3 spans 14 residues. Here the CDR3 DNA reads TGTGCCAGTAGCCAGGAGCCGGTGGGGACTGAAGCTTTCTTT. Amino acids: CASSQEPVGTEAFF.

The V and J genes are TRBV28 and TRBJ2-1; 10 bases line up with TRBD2. CDR3 length: 17 amino acids. V was clipped by 2 bases and J by 5 bases; unmatched bases: 9. CDR1 is MDHEN, CDR2 SYDVKM, per germline. The DNA for the CDR3 is TGTGCCAGCAGTTTAAGGGCCGGTCTAGCGGGGGACAATGAGCAGTTCTTC. This encodes CASSLRAGLAGDNEQFF.

The chain uses TRBV27 and TRBJ2-1; D is possibly TRBD2 (7 bases). The CDR3 contains 16 residues. Germline loops: CDR1 MNHEY, CDR2 SMNVEV (reference sequence). V was shortened by 6 bases and J by 8 bases, with 23 bases between the two germline ends. The CDR3 DNA follows: TGTGCCAGCAGCATGGGCGCGGGGGCATATTTCCATGAGCAGTTCTTC. Translation gives CASSMGAGAYFHEQFF.